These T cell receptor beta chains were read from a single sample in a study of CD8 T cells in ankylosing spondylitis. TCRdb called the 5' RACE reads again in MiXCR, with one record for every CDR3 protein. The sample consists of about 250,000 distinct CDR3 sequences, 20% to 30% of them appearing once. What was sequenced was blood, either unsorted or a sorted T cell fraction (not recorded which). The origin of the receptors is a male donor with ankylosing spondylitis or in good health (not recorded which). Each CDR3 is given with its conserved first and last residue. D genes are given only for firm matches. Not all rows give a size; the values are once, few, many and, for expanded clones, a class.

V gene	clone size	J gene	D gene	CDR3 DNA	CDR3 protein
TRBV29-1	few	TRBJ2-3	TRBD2	TGCAGCGTCGGGACTAGCGAGACAGATACGCAGTATTTT	CSVGTSETDTQYF
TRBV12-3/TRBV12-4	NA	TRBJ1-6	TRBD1	TGTGCCAGCAGTTTAGGGACAGGGAGGAATTCACCCCTCCACTTT	CASSLGTGRNSPLHF
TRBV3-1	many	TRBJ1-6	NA	TGTGCCAGCAGCCAGGGCTGGGGCTTAGCTAATTCACCCCTCCACTTT	CASSQGWGLANSPLHF
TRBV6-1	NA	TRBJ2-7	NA	TGTGCCAGCAGGAGACCGGGACAAGGGGAATACGAGCAGTACTTC	CASRRPGQGEYEQYF
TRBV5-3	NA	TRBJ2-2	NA	TGTGCCATCAGCCCTGGGGGCACGGCCGGGGTGCTGTTTTTT	CAISPGGTAGVLFF
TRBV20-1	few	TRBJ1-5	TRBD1	TGCAGTGCTAGGGAGGGCAGGGGGCGTCCTACGGTGGGGAGCAATCAGCCCCAGCATTTT	CSAREGRGRPTVGSNQPQHF
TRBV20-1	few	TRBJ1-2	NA	TGCAGTGCTAGAGATCGGCCAGAGGGCTACACCTTC	CSARDRPEGYTF
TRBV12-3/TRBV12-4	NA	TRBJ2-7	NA	TGTGCCAGCAGGTCCGGGACCTCCATCTCCGAGCAGTACTTC	CASRSGTSISEQYF
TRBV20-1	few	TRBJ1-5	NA	TGCAGTGCTAGAGATCTGCAGAGAAATCAGCCCCAGCATTTT	CSARDLQRNQPQHF
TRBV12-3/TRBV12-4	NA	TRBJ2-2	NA	TGTGCCAGCAGCAAGTGGACTACCACCGGGGAGCTGTTTTTT	CASSKWTTTGELFF
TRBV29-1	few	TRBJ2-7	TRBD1	TGCAGCGTCCCGGGACAGGGGATCTACGAGCAGTACTTC	CSVPGQGIYEQYF
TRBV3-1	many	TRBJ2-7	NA	TGTGCCAGCAGCCGCATCGGACTCGAGCAGTACTTC	CASSRIGLEQYF
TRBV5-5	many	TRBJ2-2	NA	TGTGCCAGCAGCTTTATTCCCGGGGAGCTGTTTTTT	CASSFIPGELFF
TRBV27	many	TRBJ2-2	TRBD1	TGTGCCCTCAACAGGGGGCAGGACACCGGGGAGCTGTTTTTT	CALNRGQDTGELFF